This T cell receptor (beta chain) was retrieved from a study of cytomegalovirus exposure and HLA in healthy donors. J gave up 7 bases and V 2 bases, and 14 bases lay outside the gene matches. This CDR3 region has 18 residues. CDR1 and CDR2 (germline): MRHNA, SNTAGT. Assay used: immunoSEQ multiplex PCR; TCRdb lists only in-frame clones, some missing. The sample carries some 120,000 clones, roughly 90% recorded once. The specimen was PBMCs. This TCR came from a man aged 25 to 40 in good health and CMV-seronegative. This chain links TRBV6-4 with TRBJ2-1, with 10 bases aligning to TRBD2. CDR3 bases: TGTGCCAGCAGTGACAGGGCTTCAGCGGGAGGGCCGGGGAATGAGCAGTTCTTC. Protein product: CASSDRASAGGPGNEQFF.